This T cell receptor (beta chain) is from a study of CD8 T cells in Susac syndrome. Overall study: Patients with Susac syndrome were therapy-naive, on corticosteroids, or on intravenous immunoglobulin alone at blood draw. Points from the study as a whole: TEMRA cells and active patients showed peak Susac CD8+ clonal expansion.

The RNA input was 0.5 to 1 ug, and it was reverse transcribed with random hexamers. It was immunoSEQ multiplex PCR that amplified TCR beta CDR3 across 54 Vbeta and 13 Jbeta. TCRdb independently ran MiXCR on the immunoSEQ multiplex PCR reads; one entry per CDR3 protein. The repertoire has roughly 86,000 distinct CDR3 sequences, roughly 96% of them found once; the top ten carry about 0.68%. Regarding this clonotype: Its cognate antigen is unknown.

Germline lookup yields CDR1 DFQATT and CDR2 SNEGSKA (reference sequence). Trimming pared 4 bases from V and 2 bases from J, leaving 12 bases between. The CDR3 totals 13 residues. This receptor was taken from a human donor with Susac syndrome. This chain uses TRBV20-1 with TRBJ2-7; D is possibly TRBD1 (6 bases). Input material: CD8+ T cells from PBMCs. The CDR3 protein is CSANQGSAYEQYF. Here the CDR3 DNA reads TGCAGTGCTAATCAGGGGTCCGCCTACGAGCAGTACTTC.